These 23 T cell receptor beta chains came from one sample sequenced in a study of T cells in localized non-small cell lung cancer. Method: immunoSEQ multiplex PCR; TCRdb's copy keeps in-frame clones and lacks some. The sample includes fewer than 35,000 clones, 85% to 90% of them seen just once. Sequenced here: peripheral blood, sampled before any cancer treatment. The receptors originated from a male donor at least 60 years old with stage III lung adenocarcinoma.

This chain joins TRBV5-8 and TRBJ1-4; D may be TRBD1 (5 bases). Trimming pared 4 bases from V and 2 bases from J, leaving 21 bases between. The CDR3 totals 18 residues. From germline, CDR1 is SGHTS and CDR2 YDEGEE. For the CDR3, the DNA is TGTGCCAGCAGCGTGGGACTCTTCGAAGTGAAGACTAATGAAAAACTGTTTTTT. Its translation is CASSVGLFEVKTNEKLFF.

The chain is built from TRBV5-1 and TRBJ2-3; D unresolved. V gave up 0 bases and J gave up 2 bases, with 10 bases separating them. Germline-derived CDR1 and CDR2 are SGHRS and YFSETQ. This CDR3 has 15 amino acids. CDR3: CASSLGSGYTDTQYF. For the CDR3, the DNA is TGCGCCAGCAGCTTGGGATCTGGGTACACAGATACGCAGTATTTT.

The chain has TRBV19 and TRBJ1-2, with a possible D match to TRBD1 (5 bases). Trimming took 6 bases from V and 8 from J, leaving 7 bases between them. The germline CDR1 and CDR2 sequences are LNHDA and SQIVND (reference sequence). CDR3 size: 10 residues. CDR3 region: CASRGAGYTF. In DNA, the CDR3 is TGTGCCAGTAGAGGGGCGGGCTACACCTTC.

The rearrangement joins TRBV10-3 to TRBJ1-6; TRBD1 matches 7 bases. Unmatched junction bases numbered 7, after V lost 1 base and J lost 10 bases. Germline CDR1 and CDR2: ENHRY and SYGVKD. CDR3 length: 15 residues. CDR3 DNA sequence: TGTGCCATCAGTGAGTTGACAGGGTTCAACTCACCCCTCCACTTT. Its protein product is CAISELTGFNSPLHF.

This rearrangement joins TRBV2 to TRBJ2-7; 7 positions agree with TRBD1. Germline V gene data show CDR1 as SNHLY and CDR2 as FYNNEI. With V trimmed by 5 bases and J by 4 bases, 11 bases remained unmatched. This CDR3 is 15 amino acids long. CDR3 coding DNA: TGTGCCAGCAGTCCTTGGGGGACAGTGAATTACGAGCAGTACTTC. As protein: CASSPWGTVNYEQYF.

The genes are TRBV4-1 and TRBJ2-1; D uncertain. V gave up 0 bases and J gave up 4 bases, with 10 bases separating them. CDR3 length: 15 residues. CDR1 is MGHRA, CDR2 YSYEKL, per germline. This CDR3 is CASSQDGSLYNEQFF. In nucleotides, the CDR3 is TGCGCCAGCAGCCAAGATGGCAGCCTATACAATGAGCAGTTCTTC.

The chain employs TRBV2 and TRBJ1-2, with D possibly matching TRBD1 (5 bases). The CDR3 is 14 residues long. Germline V gene sequence: CDR1 SNHLY, CDR2 FYNNEI. V dropped 6 bases and J dropped 4 bases, with 15 bases sitting between them. The CDR3 nucleotides are TGTGCCAGCAGCCTCCAGGGACTGATCTATGGCTACACCTTC. It specifies CASSLQGLIYGYTF.

J is TRBJ1-1 and V is TRBV12-5; no firm D call. The CDR3 runs 15 residues. The V and J ends lost 5 bases and 5 bases respectively, with 18 bases between them. From germline, CDR1 is LGHNT and CDR2 FRNRAP. Written as DNA, the CDR3 is TGTGCTAGTGGTGCTCCGGGTGGGGTAGGTACTGAAGCTTTCTTT. Protein sequence: CASGAPGGVGTEAFF.

In this sample, this clone turned up once. CDR3 region: CASSYASAGGAFF. The CDR3 DNA follows: TGTGCCAGCAGTTACGCGTCAGCCGGTGGAGCTTTCTTT. The rearrangement uses TRBV6-5 and TRBJ1-1, with D hard to call. Germline V gene sequence: CDR1 MNHEY, CDR2 SVGAGI. The length of the CDR3 is 13 residues. V was shortened by 2 bases and J by 10 bases, with 14 bases between the two germline ends.

The J gene is TRBJ2-5, the V gene TRBV10-3; no reliable D call. The germline V gene has CDR1 ENHRY and CDR2 SYGVKD. V lost 8 bases to trimming and J lost 5 bases, with 6 bases between them. The CDR3 covers 10 residues. DNA of the CDR3: TGTGCCATCGGTTCCGAGACCCAGTACTTC. It yields the protein CAIGSETQYF.

The chain has TRBV9 and TRBJ2-4, with D perhaps matching TRBD2 (7 bases). With 3 bases removed from V and 0 bases from J, the gap between germline ends came to 16 bases. Germline CDR1 and CDR2: SGDLS and YYNGEE. CDR3 length equals 17 residues. In DNA, the CDR3 is TGTGCCAGCAGCGCACAGGGAGGGGGAGCAGCCAAAAACATTCAGTACTTC. Its translation: CASSAQGGGAAKNIQYF.

The rearrangement uses TRBV5-1 and TRBJ2-4, with 10 bases that match TRBD2. The germline CDR1 and CDR2 sequences are SGHRS and YFSETQ. The CDR3 has 15 residues. With V trimmed by 4 bases and J by 5 bases, 6 bases remained unmatched. The CDR3, as DNA: TGCGCCAGCAGCGCCACCGGGACTAGCGAAAACATTCAGTACTTC. It specifies CASSATGTSENIQYF.

This rearrangement joins TRBV29-1 to TRBJ2-2; D not resolved. This CDR3 has 15 amino acids. Germline V gives CDR1 SQVTM, CDR2 ANQGSEA. Trimming took 2 bases from V and 1 from J, leaving 11 bases between them. For the CDR3, the DNA is TGCAGCGTTGAAAACCGGCAGAAGAACACCGGGGAGCTGTTTTTT. Amino acid sequence: CSVENRQKNTGELFF.

By frequency in the sample, this clone is medium-sized. V is TRBV18 and J is TRBJ1-1; D is unresolved. CDR3 size: 12 residues. CDR1 is KGHSH, CDR2 LQKENI, per germline. Deletions cut 2 bases from V and 8 bases from J, with 9 bases between. CDR3 in amino acids: CASSPSGDEAFF. Written as DNA, the CDR3 is TGTGCCAGCTCACCATCGGGAGACGAAGCTTTCTTT.

In DNA, the CDR3 is TGTGCCAGTAGTCCCCAGGGTGGAGATACGCAGTATTTT. Encoded protein: CASSPQGGDTQYF. This chain joins TRBV19 and TRBJ2-3; a possible D gene is TRBD1 (5 bases). Germline V gives CDR1 LNHDA, CDR2 SQIVND (reference sequence). This CDR3 has 13 amino acids. The V and J ends lost 5 bases and 5 bases respectively, with 11 bases between them.

This clone occurred a few times. The V call is TRBV14, the J call TRBJ2-7, with unresolved D. Germline loops: CDR1 SGHDN, CDR2 FVKESK. Trimming took off 3 bases at V and 0 bases at J, with 18 bases between the two ends. The CDR3 spans 17 residues. The CDR3 DNA sequence: TGTGCCAGCAGCCAGGTACCAACCCACGAAAGCTCCTACGAGCAGTACTTC. Translating gives CASSQVPTHESSYEQYF.

V usage is TRBV28 and J usage is TRBJ1-2; D is possibly TRBD1 (5 bases). The germline V and J ends were trimmed by 5 bases and 4 bases, with 11 bases remaining between them. CDR1 MDHEN and CDR2 SYDVKM come from the germline V gene. This CDR3 comprises 13 residues. CDR3 sequence reads: CASSPLGGYGYTF. In DNA form, the CDR3 reads TGTGCCAGCAGTCCCCTCGGGGGCTATGGCTACACCTTC.

This clone appeared once. This chain uses TRBV5-1 with TRBJ1-2, with D maybe TRBD1 (5 bases). Germline V CDR1 and CDR2: SGHRS, YFSETQ. V shed 3 bases and J shed 8 bases, with 20 bases lying between them. The CDR3 is 15 residues long. The DNA for the CDR3 is TGCGCCAGCAGCTCGGGGGTAGCGGGGGTAAAGGGCTACACCTTC. As protein: CASSSGVAGVKGYTF.

The rearrangement uses TRBV30 and TRBJ1-5, with 9 bases matching TRBD1. V trimming: 5 bases; J trimming: 7 bases; junction bases outside the gene matches: 9. CDR3 size: 14 residues. Germline-derived CDR1 and CDR2 are GTSNPN and SVGIG (reference sequence). The CDR3 DNA reads as TGTGCCTGGGCCTCGGGACAGGGAAGGCAGCCCCAGCATTTT. Residues: CAWASGQGRQPQHF.

The rearrangement links TRBV5-4 to TRBJ1-3; 9 bases agree with TRBD1. Per germline, CDR1 SGHNT and CDR2 YYREEE (reference sequence). Trimming removed 5 bases from V and 4 bases from J; junction bases left unmatched: 4. This CDR3 is built from 14 residues. CDR3 bases: TGTGCCAGCAGGCCTACAGGGGGCGGAAACACCATATATTTT. Encoded protein: CASRPTGGGNTIYF. Looking up the rest from reference TRBV5-4 and TRBJ1-3 gives the full variable domain: ETGVTQSPTHLIKTRGQQVTLRCSSQSGHNTVSWYQQALGQGPQFIFQYYREEENGRGNFPPRFSGLQFPNYSSELNVNALELDDSALYLCASRPTGGGNTIYFGEGSWLTVV.

The gene calls are TRBV19 and TRBJ2-1; D is unclear. Germline lookup yields CDR1 LNHDA and CDR2 SQIVND (reference sequence). V lost 6 bases to trimming and J lost 9 bases, with 9 bases between them. This CDR3 comprises 11 residues. This chain's CDR3 is CASRDISEQFF. The CDR3 DNA is TGTGCCAGTAGGGATATTAGTGAGCAGTTCTTC.

The rearrangement uses TRBV5-5 and TRBJ2-5; D remains unclear. In germline, CDR1 is SGHKS, CDR2 YYEKEE (reference sequence). The V end lost 0 bases, the J end lost 1 base, and 7 bases lay between the germline ends. The CDR3 sequence is 14 residues long. Here the CDR3 reads CASSLGAAQETQYF. Written as DNA, the CDR3 is TGTGCCAGCAGCTTGGGGGCTGCCCAAGAGACCCAGTACTTC.

The genes are TRBV5-4 and TRBJ2-7, with 7 positions matching TRBD1. Germline CDR1 and CDR2: SGHNT and YYREEE (reference sequence). After removal of 3 bases from V and 2 bases from J, the junction contained 5 bases not matched to a gene. The CDR3 runs to 14 residues. The CDR3 loop is CASSSGQDPYEQYF. The CDR3 nucleotides read TGTGCCAGCAGCTCTGGACAGGATCCCTACGAGCAGTACTTC.